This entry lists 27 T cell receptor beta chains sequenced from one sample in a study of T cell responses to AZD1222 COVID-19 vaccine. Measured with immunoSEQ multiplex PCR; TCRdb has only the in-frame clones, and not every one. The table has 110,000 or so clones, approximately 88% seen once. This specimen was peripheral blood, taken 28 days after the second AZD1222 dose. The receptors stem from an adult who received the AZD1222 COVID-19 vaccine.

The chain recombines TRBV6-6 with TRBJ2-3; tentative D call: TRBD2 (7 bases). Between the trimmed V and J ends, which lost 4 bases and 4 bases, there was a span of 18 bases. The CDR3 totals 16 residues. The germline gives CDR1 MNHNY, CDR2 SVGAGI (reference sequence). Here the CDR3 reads CASSSYTGGSSDTQYF. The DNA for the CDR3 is TGTGCCAGCAGTTCCTATACGGGGGGCTCTTCAGATACGCAGTATTTT.

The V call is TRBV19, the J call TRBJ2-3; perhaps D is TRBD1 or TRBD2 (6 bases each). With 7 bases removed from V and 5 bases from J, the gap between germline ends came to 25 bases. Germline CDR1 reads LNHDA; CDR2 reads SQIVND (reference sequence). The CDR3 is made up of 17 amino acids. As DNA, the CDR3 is TGTGCCAGTATGCAGTTTTTGGGGGGCCTCCCCGGAGATACGCAGTATTTT. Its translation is CASMQFLGGLPGDTQYF.

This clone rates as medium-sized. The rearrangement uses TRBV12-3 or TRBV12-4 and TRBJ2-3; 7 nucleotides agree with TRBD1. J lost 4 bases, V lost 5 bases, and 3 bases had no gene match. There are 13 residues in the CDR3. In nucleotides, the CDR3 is TGTGCCAGCAGTGAGGGGGCGCCAGATACGCAGTATTTT. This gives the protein CASSEGAPDTQYF.

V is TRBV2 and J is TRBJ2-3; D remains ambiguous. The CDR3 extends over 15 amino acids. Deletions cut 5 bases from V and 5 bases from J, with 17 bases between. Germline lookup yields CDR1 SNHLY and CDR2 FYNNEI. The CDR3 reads CASSPGTATGDTQYF. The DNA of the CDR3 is TGTGCCAGCAGTCCGGGTACGGCTACTGGAGATACGCAGTATTTT.

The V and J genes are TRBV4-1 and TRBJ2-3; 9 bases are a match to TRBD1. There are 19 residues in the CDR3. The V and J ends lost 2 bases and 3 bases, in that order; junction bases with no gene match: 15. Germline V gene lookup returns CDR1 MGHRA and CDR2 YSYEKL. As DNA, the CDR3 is TGCGCCAGCAGCCAAATCCCGAGGCCGACAGGGGGGTCGACAGATACGCAGTATTTT. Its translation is CASSQIPRPTGGSTDTQYF.

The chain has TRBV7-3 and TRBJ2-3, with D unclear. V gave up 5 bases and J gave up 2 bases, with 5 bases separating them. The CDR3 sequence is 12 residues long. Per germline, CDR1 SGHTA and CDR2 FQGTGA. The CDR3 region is CASSQDTDTQYF. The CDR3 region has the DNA TGTGCCAGCAGCCAAGACACAGATACGCAGTATTTT.

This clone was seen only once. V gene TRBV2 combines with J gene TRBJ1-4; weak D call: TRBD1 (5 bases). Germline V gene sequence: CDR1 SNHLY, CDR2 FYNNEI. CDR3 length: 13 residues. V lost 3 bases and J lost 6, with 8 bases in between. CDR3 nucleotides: TGTGCCAGCAGTGACAGGGAGGATGAAAAACTGTTTTTT. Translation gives CASSDREDEKLFF.

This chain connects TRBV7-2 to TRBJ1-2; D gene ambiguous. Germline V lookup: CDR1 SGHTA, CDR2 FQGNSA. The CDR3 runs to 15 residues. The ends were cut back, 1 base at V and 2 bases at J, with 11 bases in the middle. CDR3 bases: TGTGCCAGCAGCTTAGTGGAGGGCGAGAACTATGGCTACACCTTC. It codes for CASSLVEGENYGYTF.

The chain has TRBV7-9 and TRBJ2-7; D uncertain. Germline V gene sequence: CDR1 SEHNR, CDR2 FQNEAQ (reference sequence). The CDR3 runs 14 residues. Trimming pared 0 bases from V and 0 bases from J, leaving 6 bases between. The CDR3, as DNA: TGTGCCAGCAGCTTAGCAGAAGGCTCCTACGAGCAGTACTTC. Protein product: CASSLAEGSYEQYF.

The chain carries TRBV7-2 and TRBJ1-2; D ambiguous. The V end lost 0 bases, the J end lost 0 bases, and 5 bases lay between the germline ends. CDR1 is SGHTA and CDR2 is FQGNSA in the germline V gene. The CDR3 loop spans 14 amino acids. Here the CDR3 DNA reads TGTGCCAGCAGCTTAGCCACAGCTAACTATGGCTACACCTTC. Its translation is CASSLATANYGYTF.

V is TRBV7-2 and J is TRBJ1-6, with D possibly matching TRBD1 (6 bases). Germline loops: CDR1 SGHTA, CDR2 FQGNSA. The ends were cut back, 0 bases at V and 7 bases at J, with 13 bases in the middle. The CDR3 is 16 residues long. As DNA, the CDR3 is TGTGCCAGCAGCTTAGCCGGGTTAGGGGGAAATTCACCCCTCCACTTT. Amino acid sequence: CASSLAGLGGNSPLHF.

CDR3 sequence reads: CASSMTGINSPLHF. Here the CDR3 DNA reads TGTGCCAGCAGCATGACGGGGATAAATTCACCCCTCCACTTT. The chain joins TRBV5-6 to TRBJ1-6; D is uncertain. The V and J ends lost 4 bases and 7 bases respectively, with 12 bases between them. The V gene's germline CDR1 is SGHDT and CDR2 YYEEEE. The CDR3 is 14 amino acids.

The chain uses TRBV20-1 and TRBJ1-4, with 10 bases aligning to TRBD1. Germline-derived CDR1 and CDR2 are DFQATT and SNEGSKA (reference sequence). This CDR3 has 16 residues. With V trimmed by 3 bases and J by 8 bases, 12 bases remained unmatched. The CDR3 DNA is TGCAGTGCTAGTTCCGACAGGGGGCTTGAGTTAGAAAAACTGTTTTTT. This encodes CSASSDRGLELEKLFF.

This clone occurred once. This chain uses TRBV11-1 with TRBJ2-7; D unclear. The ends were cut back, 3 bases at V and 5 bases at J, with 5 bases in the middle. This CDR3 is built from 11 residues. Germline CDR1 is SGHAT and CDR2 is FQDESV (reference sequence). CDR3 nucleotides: TGTGCCAGCAGCTTGGGAAACGAGCAGTACTTC. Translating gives CASSLGNEQYF. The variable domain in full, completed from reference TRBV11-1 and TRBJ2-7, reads EAEVAQSPRYKITEKSQAVAFWCDPISGHATLYWYRQILGQGPELLVQFQDESVVDDSQLPKDRFSAERLKGVDSTLKIQPAELGDSAMYLCASSLGNEQYFGPGTRLTVT.

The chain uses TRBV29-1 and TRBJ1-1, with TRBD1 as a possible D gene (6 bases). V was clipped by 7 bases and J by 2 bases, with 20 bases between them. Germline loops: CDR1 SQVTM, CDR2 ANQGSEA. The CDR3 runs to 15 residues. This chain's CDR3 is CSARTAGALNTEAFF. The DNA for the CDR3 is TGCAGCGCAAGGACAGCCGGTGCTTTAAACACTGAAGCTTTCTTT.

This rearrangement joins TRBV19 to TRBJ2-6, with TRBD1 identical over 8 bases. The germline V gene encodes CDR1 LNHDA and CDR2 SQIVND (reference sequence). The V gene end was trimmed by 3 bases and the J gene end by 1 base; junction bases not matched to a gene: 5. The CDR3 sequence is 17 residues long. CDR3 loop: CASSIGTGQSGANVLTF. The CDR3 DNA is TGTGCCAGTAGTATCGGGACAGGCCAATCTGGGGCCAACGTCCTGACTTTC.

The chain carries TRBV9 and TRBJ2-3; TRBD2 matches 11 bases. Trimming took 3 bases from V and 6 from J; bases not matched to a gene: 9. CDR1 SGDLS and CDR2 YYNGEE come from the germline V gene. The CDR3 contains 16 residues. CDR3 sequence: CASSARLAGSSDTQYF. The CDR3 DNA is TGTGCCAGCAGCGCGAGACTAGCGGGGAGTTCGGATACGCAGTATTTT.

The CDR3 DNA reads TGTGCCAGCAGTCCCCATCGGGACAGGTCGTTAGCCAAAAACATTCAGTACTTC. Encoded protein: CASSPHRDRSLAKNIQYF. The chain joins TRBV6-2 or TRBV6-3 to TRBJ2-4, with TRBD1 matching 8 bases. V was clipped by 5 bases and J by 0 bases; unmatched bases: 12. Germline CDR1 is MNHEY and CDR2 is SVGEGT. This CDR3 has 18 residues.

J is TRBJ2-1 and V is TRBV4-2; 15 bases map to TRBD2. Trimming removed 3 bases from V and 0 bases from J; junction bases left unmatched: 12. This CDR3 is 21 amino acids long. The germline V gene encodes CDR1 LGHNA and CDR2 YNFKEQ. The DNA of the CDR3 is TGTGCCAGCAGCCATGAACTCGGACTAGCGGGGGGGTACCCCTCCTACAATGAGCAGTTCTTC. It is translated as CASSHELGLAGGYPSYNEQFF.

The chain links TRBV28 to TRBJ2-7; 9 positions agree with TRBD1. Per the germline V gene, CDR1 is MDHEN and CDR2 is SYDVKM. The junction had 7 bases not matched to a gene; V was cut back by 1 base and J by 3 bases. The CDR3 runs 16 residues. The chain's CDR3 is CASSLSPTGGRYEQYF. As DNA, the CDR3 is TGTGCCAGCAGTTTATCCCCGACAGGGGGTCGCTACGAGCAGTACTTC.

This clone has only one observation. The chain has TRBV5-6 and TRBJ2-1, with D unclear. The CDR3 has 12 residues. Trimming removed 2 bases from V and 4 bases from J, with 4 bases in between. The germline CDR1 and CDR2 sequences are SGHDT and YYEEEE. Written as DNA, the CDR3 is TGTGCCAGCAGCTTAAGATACAATGAGCAGTTCTTC. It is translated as CASSLRYNEQFF.

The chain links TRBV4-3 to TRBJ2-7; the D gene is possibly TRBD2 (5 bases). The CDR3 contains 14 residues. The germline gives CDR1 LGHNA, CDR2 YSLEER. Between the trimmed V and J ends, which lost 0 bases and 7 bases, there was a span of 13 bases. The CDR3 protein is CASSQDSHSGEQYF. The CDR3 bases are TGCGCCAGCAGCCAAGACAGTCATTCGGGGGAGCAGTACTTC.

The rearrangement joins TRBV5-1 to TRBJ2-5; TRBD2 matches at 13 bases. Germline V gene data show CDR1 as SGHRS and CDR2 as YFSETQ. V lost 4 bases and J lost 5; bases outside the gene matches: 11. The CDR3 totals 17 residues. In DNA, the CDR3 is TGCGCCAGCAGCCTAGGACTAGCGGGGGCGACGGCGGAGACCCAGTACTTC. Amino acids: CASSLGLAGATAETQYF.

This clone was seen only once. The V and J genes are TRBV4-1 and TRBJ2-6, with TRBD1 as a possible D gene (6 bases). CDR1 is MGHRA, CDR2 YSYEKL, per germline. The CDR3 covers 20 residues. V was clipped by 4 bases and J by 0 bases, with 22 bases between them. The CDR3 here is CASSRYHVGAGLSGANVLTF. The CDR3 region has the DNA TGCGCCAGCAGCCGATATCATGTGGGGGCAGGGCTCTCTGGGGCCAACGTCCTGACTTTC.

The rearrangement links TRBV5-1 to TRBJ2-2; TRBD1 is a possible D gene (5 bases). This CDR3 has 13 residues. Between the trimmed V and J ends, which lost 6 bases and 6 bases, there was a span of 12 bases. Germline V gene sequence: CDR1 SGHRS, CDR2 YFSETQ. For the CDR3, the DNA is TGCGCCAGCACCACGACAGTCCCCGGGGAGCTGTTTTTT. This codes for CASTTTVPGELFF.

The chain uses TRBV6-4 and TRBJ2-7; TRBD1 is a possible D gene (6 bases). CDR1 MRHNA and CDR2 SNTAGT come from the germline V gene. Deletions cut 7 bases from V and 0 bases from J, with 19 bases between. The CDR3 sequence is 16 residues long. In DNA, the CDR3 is TGTGCCAGCACAAGCAGGGGACCCCTCAGCTCCTACGAGCAGTACTTC. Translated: CASTSRGPLSSYEQYF.

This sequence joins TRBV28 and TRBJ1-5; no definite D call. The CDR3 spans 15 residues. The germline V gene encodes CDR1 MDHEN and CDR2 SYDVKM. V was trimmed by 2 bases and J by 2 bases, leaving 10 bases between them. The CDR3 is CASSLVGYGNQPQHF. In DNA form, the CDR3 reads TGTGCCAGCAGTTTAGTGGGTTATGGCAATCAGCCCCAGCATTTT.